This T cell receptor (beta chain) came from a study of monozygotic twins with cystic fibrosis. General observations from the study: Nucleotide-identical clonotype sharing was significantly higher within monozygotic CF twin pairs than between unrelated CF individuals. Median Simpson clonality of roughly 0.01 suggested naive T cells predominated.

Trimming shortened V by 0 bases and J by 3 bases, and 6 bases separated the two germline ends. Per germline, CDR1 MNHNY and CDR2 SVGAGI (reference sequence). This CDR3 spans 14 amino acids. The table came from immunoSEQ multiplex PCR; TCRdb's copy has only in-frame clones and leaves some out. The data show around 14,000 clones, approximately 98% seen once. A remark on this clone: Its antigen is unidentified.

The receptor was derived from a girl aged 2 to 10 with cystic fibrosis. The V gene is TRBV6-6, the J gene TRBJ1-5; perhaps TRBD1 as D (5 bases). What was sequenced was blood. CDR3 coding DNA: TGTGCCAGCAGTTACTCAGGGGACAATCAGCCCCAGCATTTT. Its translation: CASSYSGDNQPQHF.